A single sample is the source of the 5 T cell receptor beta chains below, sequenced in a study of cytomegalovirus exposure and HLA in healthy donors. Profiling relied on immunoSEQ multiplex PCR, and the TCRdb table lists in-frame clones only, not all of them. This sample has approximately 200,000 clones, with 80% to 95% found just once. The specimen was PBMCs. The receptors were gathered from a woman aged 18-30 years in good health and CMV-seronegative.

The rearrangement links TRBV7-6 to TRBJ2-2; TRBD1 aligns across 7 bases. Germline CDR1 and CDR2: SGHVS and FNYEAQ. J gave up 0 bases and V 3 bases, and 10 bases lay outside the gene matches. The CDR3 totals 18 residues. CDR3 sequence: CASSLSARGQTNTGELFF. The DNA for the CDR3 is TGTGCCAGCAGCTTGTCCGCAAGGGGACAGACGAACACCGGGGAGCTGTTTTTT.

The chain carries TRBV7-6 and TRBJ2-5, with 7 bases fitting TRBD2. Per the germline V gene, CDR1 is SGHVS and CDR2 is FNYEAQ. The CDR3 runs 16 residues. The junction had 12 bases not matched to a gene; V was cut back by 4 bases and J by 4 bases. CDR3 region: CASSWTASSGRETQYF. The CDR3 coding sequence is TGTGCCAGCAGCTGGACCGCCTCTAGCGGTCGAGAGACCCAGTACTTC.

The chain employs TRBV2 and TRBJ1-1; 7 bases are shared with TRBD1. CDR1 and CDR2 from the germline V gene are SNHLY and FYNNEI. The CDR3 spans 14 residues. J was trimmed by 4 bases and V by 6 bases; bases with no gene match: 8. CDR3 nucleotide sequence: TGTGCCAGCAGGGGGGACAGTTTTGCCACTGAAGCTTTCTTT. Protein: CASRGDSFATEAFF.

The chain employs TRBV6-5 and TRBJ1-2; TRBD1 matches at 8 bases. Per the germline V gene, CDR1 is MNHEY and CDR2 is SVGAGI. This CDR3 region has 16 residues. Losses at the gene ends were 2 bases for V and 8 bases for J; bases not matched to a gene: 13. Here the CDR3 DNA reads TGTGCCAGCAGTTACATGGGGGACAGGTGGAGTTCGGGCTACACCTTC. It yields the protein CASSYMGDRWSSGYTF.

The gene calls are TRBV11-3 and TRBJ2-5, with D possibly matching TRBD1 (5 bases). Trimming took off 5 bases at V and 5 bases at J, with 18 bases between the two ends. CDR1 and CDR2 from the germline V gene are SGHNT and YENEEA. The CDR3 has 15 residues. CDR3 DNA: TGTGCCAGCAGCCCGGGCCCGCAGGGTGGGGAGACCCAGTACTTC. Translating gives CASSPGPQGGETQYF.